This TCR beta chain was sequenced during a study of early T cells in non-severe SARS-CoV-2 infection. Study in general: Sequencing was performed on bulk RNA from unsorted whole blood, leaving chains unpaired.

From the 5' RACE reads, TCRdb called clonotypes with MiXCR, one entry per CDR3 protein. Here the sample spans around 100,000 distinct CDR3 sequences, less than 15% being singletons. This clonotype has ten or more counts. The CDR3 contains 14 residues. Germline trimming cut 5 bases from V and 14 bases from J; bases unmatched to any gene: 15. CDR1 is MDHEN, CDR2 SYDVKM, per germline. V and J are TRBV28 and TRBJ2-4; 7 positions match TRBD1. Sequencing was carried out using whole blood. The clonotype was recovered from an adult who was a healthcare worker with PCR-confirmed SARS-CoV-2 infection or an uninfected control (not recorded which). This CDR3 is CASSTATGVPLKYF. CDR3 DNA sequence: TGTGCCAGCAGTACCGCTACAGGGGTCCCCCTTAAGTACTTC. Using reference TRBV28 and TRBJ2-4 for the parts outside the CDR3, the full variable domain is DVKVTQSSRYLVKRTGEKVFLECVQDMDHENMFWYRQDPGLGLRLIYFSYDVKMKEKGDIPEGYSVSREKKERFSLILESASTNQTSMYLCASSTATGVPLKYFGAGTRLSVL.